What follows is one TCR beta chain and its context. The antigen is not known. Primers used in a second PCR of roughly 6 to 11 cycles were a sample-barcoded 5' primer and a J-beta primer mix. A single record per CDR3 protein comes from TCRdb applying MiXCR to the 5' RACE reads. The sample consists of about 780,000 distinct CDR3 sequences, 46% of them appearing once. The data belong to a study of blood T cells in healthy people across ages. Study conclusions and caveats: Aged donors had fewer naive CD4+ cells and lower diversity than long-lived donors.

The CDR3 length is 19 residues. Germline CDR1 ENHRY, CDR2 SYGVKD. The ends lost 2 bases at V and 1 base at J; junction bases unmatched: 7. Sequencing was carried out using blood. The J gene is TRBJ2-1, the V gene TRBV10-3; 14 bases are a match to TRBD2. This clonotype was sampled from a man of 80 years or more in good health. The CDR3 DNA reads as TGTGCCATCAGTGAGAAGGGGACTAGCGGGAGATCGTCCTACAATGAGCAGTTCTTC. As protein: CAISEKGTSGRSSYNEQFF.